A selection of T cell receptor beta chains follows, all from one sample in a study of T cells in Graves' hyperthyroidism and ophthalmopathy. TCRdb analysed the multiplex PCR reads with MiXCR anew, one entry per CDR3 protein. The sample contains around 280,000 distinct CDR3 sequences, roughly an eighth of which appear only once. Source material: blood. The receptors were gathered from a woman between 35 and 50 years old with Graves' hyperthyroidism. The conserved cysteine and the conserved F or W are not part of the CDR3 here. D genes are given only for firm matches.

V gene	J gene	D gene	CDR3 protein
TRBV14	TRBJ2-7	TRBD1	ASSQSGTGRTYEQY
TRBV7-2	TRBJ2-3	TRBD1	ASSLQGAISTDTQY
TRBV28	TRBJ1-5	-	ASSYSSSNQPQH
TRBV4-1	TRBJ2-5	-	ASSQEGGFQETQY
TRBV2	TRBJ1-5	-	ASSLEGWRQPQH
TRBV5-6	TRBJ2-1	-	ASSLWGTRDKQF
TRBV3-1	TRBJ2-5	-	ASSQAPGEQETQY
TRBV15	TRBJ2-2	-	ATSRDYFTGELF
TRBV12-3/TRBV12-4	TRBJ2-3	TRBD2	ASRPGGTSGSFSDTQY
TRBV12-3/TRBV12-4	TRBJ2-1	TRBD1	ASRRGTGGFEQF
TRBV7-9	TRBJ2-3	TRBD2	ASSQSTSGTVDTQY
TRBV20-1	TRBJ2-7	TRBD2	SAKGTSGGYEQY
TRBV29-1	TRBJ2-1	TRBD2	SVGRTSGYNEQF
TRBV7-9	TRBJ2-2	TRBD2	ASSLVLREFGELF
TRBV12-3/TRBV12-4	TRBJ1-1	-	ASSSNRNTEAF
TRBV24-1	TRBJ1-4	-	ATSDAGVGANEKLF